Following are 11 T cell receptor beta chains from one sample sequenced in a study of T cells expressing NK-cell markers. TCRdb re-called the 5' RACE reads and gives one entry per CDR3 protein, without DNA. The sample features approximately 170,000 distinct CDR3 sequences, with roughly a fifth in its top ten. Source material: blood T cells: a sorted CD56 or NKG2C T cell subset, CD4+ or CD8+ T cells, or bulk PBMC T cells (not recorded which). These TCRs come from a man aged 18-70 years in good health.

The CDR3 sequence: CASSKRTTGELFF. This chain connects TRBV7-9 to TRBJ2-2. The CDR3 has 13 residues. Germline V gene sequence: CDR1 SEHNR, CDR2 FQNEAQ (reference sequence).

V gene TRBV3-1 combines with J gene TRBJ2-3; TCRdb's D gene call, TRBD2, goes unchecked for lack of DNA. CDR1 LGHDT and CDR2 YNNKEL come from the germline V gene (reference sequence). The CDR3 is 18 residues long. This chain's CDR3 is CASSQTPTAGGRTDTQYF.

The rearrangement uses TRBV27 and TRBJ1-2. CDR3 length: 13 residues. Germline loops: CDR1 MNHEY, CDR2 SMNVEV (reference sequence). CDR3 residues: CASSFGPQYGYTF.

CDR3 in amino acids: CASRGATEARDEQYF. The J gene is TRBJ2-7, the V gene TRBV7-9; the D call of TRBD1 rests on TCRdb alone, since no DNA is present to check it. The length of the CDR3 is 15 residues. Germline V lookup: CDR1 SEHNR, CDR2 FQNEAQ (reference sequence).

The V and J genes are TRBV27 and TRBJ2-7; as DNA is missing, the TRBD2 call by TCRdb cannot be tested. The CDR3 has 15 amino acids. Germline assignment: CDR1 MNHEY and CDR2 SMNVEV (reference sequence). The CDR3 protein is CASRISGGQFYEQYF.

This chain links TRBV7-9 with TRBJ2-1; TCRdb picks TRBD1, but there is no DNA to check that call. The CDR3 contains 16 residues. Germline-derived CDR1 and CDR2 are SEHNR and FQNEAQ (reference sequence). CDR3 residues: CASSSGQGAVYNEQFF.

J is TRBJ2-1 and V is TRBV7-2; checking the TCRdb D call of TRBD2 is not possible without DNA. Germline-derived CDR1 and CDR2 are SGHTA and FQGNSA. CDR3 length: 19 amino acids. The CDR3 loop is CASSLSLLAGGPSYNEQFF.

The chain joins TRBV12-5 to TRBJ2-7. The CDR3 loop spans 14 amino acids. CDR1 LGHNT and CDR2 FRNRAP come from the germline V gene. CDR3 sequence: CASGWTGASYEQYF. The variable domain in full, with the rest retrieved from reference TRBV12-5 and TRBJ2-7, is DARVTQTPRHKVTEMGQEVTMRCQPILGHNTVFWYRQTMMQGLELLAYFRNRAPLDDSGMPKDRFSAEMPDATLATLKIQPSEPRDSAVYFCASGWTGASYEQYFGPGTRLTVT.

The chain links TRBV7-9 to TRBJ2-7; the D gene TCRdb calls, TRBD2, cannot be checked with no DNA. CDR3 length: 16 amino acids. Germline V gene lookup returns CDR1 SEHNR and CDR2 FQNEAQ (reference sequence). CDR3 loop: CASSTSTGTAGYEQYF. Drawing the rest from reference TRBV7-9 and TRBJ2-7, the complete variable domain is DTGVSQNPRHKITKRGQNVTFRCDPISEHNRLYWYRQTLGQGPEFLTYFQNEAQLEKSRLLSDRFSAERPKGSFSTLEIQRTEQGDSAMYLCASSTSTGTAGYEQYFGPGTRLTVT.

V usage is TRBV19 and J usage is TRBJ2-7; the TRBD2 assignment by TCRdb is unverifiable without DNA. Looked up from germline, CDR1 is LNHDA and CDR2 is SQIVND (reference sequence). This CDR3 spans 11 amino acids. CDR3 residues: CASREGSEQYF.

The V gene is TRBV9, the J gene TRBJ2-7; TCRdb's D call, TRBD1, is unchecked because there is no DNA. CDR1 is SGDLS, CDR2 YYNGEE, per germline. The CDR3 is 15 residues long. This CDR3 is CASSAEGGGPYEQYF.